Below, 15 T cell receptor beta chains from the same sample are listed, as sequenced in a study of CD8 T cells in Susac syndrome. RNA in amounts of about 0.5 to 1 ug was reverse transcribed with random hexamers. Via MiXCR, TCRdb re-called the immunoSEQ multiplex PCR reads, giving one row per CDR3 protein. There are fewer than 350,000 distinct CDR3 sequences in the sample; 65% to 90% occur only once, and 0.21% lies in the top ten. The sequenced sample was CD8+ T cells from PBMCs. The receptor set was obtained from a human donor with multiple sclerosis.

The chain couples TRBV4-3 to TRBJ2-2; TRBD1 agrees at 8 bases. The CDR3 runs 16 residues. The trim removed 0 bases at V and 1 base at J, leaving 1 base unmatched. Germline lookup yields CDR1 LGHNA and CDR2 YSLEER. CDR3 coding DNA: TGCGCCAGCAGCCAAGATACAGGGGGGAACACCGGGGAGCTGTTTTTT. This encodes CASSQDTGGNTGELFF.

This clonotype has just a few counts. V and J are TRBV7-9 and TRBJ2-1; D possibly corresponds to TRBD2 (5 bases). Germline V gene data show CDR1 as SEHNR and CDR2 as FQNEAQ (reference sequence). The CDR3 is 14 amino acids. Trimming cost V 3 bases and J 5 bases, with 11 bases left between them. The CDR3 DNA sequence: TGTGCCAGCAGCTTTACTCCGGGAAACAATGAGCAGTTCTTC. It specifies CASSFTPGNNEQFF.

The chain joins TRBV27 to TRBJ1-2; 8 bases match TRBD1. CDR3 length equals 13 residues. V was clipped by 4 bases and J by 7 bases; unmatched bases: 5. Germline CDR1 and CDR2: MNHEY and SMNVEV (reference sequence). The CDR3 sequence: CASSSQGGGGYTF. CDR3 nucleotide sequence: TGTGCCAGCAGTTCACAGGGGGGTGGTGGCTACACCTTC.

This rearrangement joins TRBV30 to TRBJ2-1; D is uncertain. Deletions cut 2 bases from V and 7 bases from J, with 12 bases between. CDR1 and CDR2 (germline): GTSNPN, SVGIG (reference sequence). This CDR3 has 13 amino acids. The CDR3 sequence is CAWSPSVGNEQFF. In DNA, the CDR3 is TGTGCCTGGAGTCCCTCAGTGGGGAATGAGCAGTTCTTC.

The J gene is TRBJ2-1, the V gene TRBV12-3 or TRBV12-4, with D unclear. V lost 2 bases to trimming and J lost 9 bases, with 11 bases between them. The CDR3 consists of 13 residues. CDR3 DNA: TGTGCCAGCAGTTTATCGTCGTCGGGTGAGCAGTTCTTC. Protein: CASSLSSSGEQFF.

This sequence joins TRBV6-5 and TRBJ1-1; D remains ambiguous. CDR3 length equals 13 residues. Germline CDR1 is MNHEY and CDR2 is SVGAGI. Trimming left V 6 bases short and J 1 base short, with 9 bases between. The DNA of the CDR3 is TGTGCCAGCAGACTACACGAGAACACTGAAGCTTTCTTT. It translates to CASRLHENTEAFF.

CDR3 bases: TGTGCCAGTTTAGACAGGACTACCTACAATGAGCAGTTCTTC. This gives the protein CASLDRTTYNEQFF. The chain joins TRBV19 to TRBJ2-1, with D tentatively TRBD1 or TRBD2 (6 bases each). The CDR3 contains 14 residues. CDR1 is LNHDA, CDR2 SQIVND, per germline (reference sequence). V was trimmed by 8 bases and J by 2 bases, leaving 13 bases between them. The variable domain in full, completed from reference TRBV19 and TRBJ2-1, reads DGGITQSPKYLFRKEGQNVTLSCEQNLNHDAMYWYRQDPGQGLRLIYYSQIVNDFQKGDIAEGYSVSREKKESFPLTVTSAQKNPTAFYLCASLDRTTYNEQFFGPGTRLTVL.

The genes are TRBV19 and TRBJ2-5; D not certain. Trimming pared 2 bases from V and 2 bases from J, leaving 12 bases between. The CDR3 contains 15 residues. The germline CDR1 and CDR2 sequences are LNHDA and SQIVND (reference sequence). The CDR3 DNA is TGTGCCAGTAGTATACGTGGAGACGGGCAAGAGACCCAGTACTTC. Translated: CASSIRGDGQETQYF. Variable domain in full (rest from reference TRBV19 and TRBJ2-5): DGGITQSPKYLFRKEGQNVTLSCEQNLNHDAMYWYRQDPGQGLRLIYYSQIVNDFQKGDIAEGYSVSREKKESFPLTVTSAQKNPTAFYLCASSIRGDGQETQYFGPGTRLLVL.

The chain couples TRBV4-3 to TRBJ2-4; the match to TRBD1 covers 7 bases. The CDR3 covers 21 residues. Germline lookup yields CDR1 LGHNA and CDR2 YSLEER. V lost 4 bases, J lost 1 base, and 22 bases stayed unmatched. CDR3 protein: CASSPLRRRGQSWRAKNIQYF. DNA for the CDR3: TGCGCCAGCAGCCCCCTTAGGCGAAGGGGACAGAGTTGGAGGGCCAAAAACATTCAGTACTTC.

The chain recombines TRBV24-1 with TRBJ2-7; 8 bases agree with TRBD1. CDR1 and CDR2 from the germline V gene are KGHDR and SFDVKD. V shed 5 bases and J 2 bases; nucleotides not matched to a gene: 10. The CDR3 has 16 residues. The CDR3 reads CATSGPAGTGAYEQYF. CDR3 nucleotide sequence: TGTGCCACCAGTGGCCCTGCCGGGACAGGTGCCTACGAGCAGTACTTC.

The chain recombines TRBV4-3 with TRBJ1-1; 10 nucleotides line up with TRBD1. Germline assignment: CDR1 LGHNA and CDR2 YSLEER. This CDR3 is built from 17 residues. V dropped 0 bases and J dropped 1; count of bases not matched to a gene: 5. As DNA, the CDR3 is TGCGCCAGCAGCCAAGAGGATCGACAGGGGGCGAACACTGAAGCTTTCTTT. This translates into CASSQEDRQGANTEAFF.

The chain carries TRBV6-5 and TRBJ1-1, with 7 nucleotides matching TRBD1. J gave up 1 base and V 0 bases, and 8 bases lay outside the gene matches. The CDR3 is made up of 17 amino acids. The germline gives CDR1 MNHEY, CDR2 SVGAGI. CDR3 loop: CASSYSGQPTPNTEAFF. The CDR3 DNA sequence: TGTGCCAGCAGTTACTCGGGACAGCCGACACCGAACACTGAAGCTTTCTTT.

J is TRBJ1-1 and V is TRBV7-9; TRBD1 matches at 9 bases. V dropped 6 bases and J dropped 5; count of bases not matched to a gene: 10. Germline-derived CDR1 and CDR2 are SEHNR and FQNEAQ (reference sequence). The CDR3 covers 15 residues. CDR3 region: CASRYTGGYWTEAFF. CDR3 bases: TGTGCCAGCAGGTATACAGGGGGCTATTGGACTGAAGCTTTCTTT.

CDR3 bases: TGTGCCAGCAGCTCAGGCCAGATGCATTTTTACAATGAGCAGTTCTTC. Amino acid sequence: CASSSGQMHFYNEQFF. This rearrangement joins TRBV14 to TRBJ2-1, with D unresolved. V lost 5 bases and J 4 bases, leaving 18 bases between the germline ends. The CDR3 is 16 amino acids. The V gene's germline CDR1 is SGHDN and CDR2 FVKESK. Combining the CDR3 with reference TRBV14 and TRBJ2-1 gives the whole variable domain EAGVTQFPSHSVIEKGQTVTLRCDPISGHDNLYWYRRVMGKEIKFLLHFVKESKQDESGMPNNRFLAERTGGTYSTLKVQPAELEDSGVYFCASSSGQMHFYNEQFFGPGTRLTVL.

This chain uses TRBV7-6 with TRBJ2-3; D is ambiguous. The CDR3 spans 15 residues. Germline V gives CDR1 SGHVS, CDR2 FNYEAQ. The V and J ends lost 6 bases and 0 bases respectively, with 13 bases between them. CDR3: CASRLSAASTDTQYF. In DNA form, the CDR3 reads TGTGCCAGCAGGCTCTCAGCAGCCAGCACAGATACGCAGTATTTT.